This entry lists 25 T cell receptor beta chains sequenced from one sample in a study of blood T cell repertoires in COVID-19. Libraries were prepared by immunoSEQ multiplex PCR; TCRdb keeps only in-frame clonotypes and omits some of them. The table has around 180,000 clones, about 91% seen once. Sequenced: PBMCs or T cells enriched from blood (not recorded which). The receptors derive from a woman in her thirties or forties with acute COVID-19.

J is TRBJ2-1 and V is TRBV19; possibly TRBD1 for D (6 bases). CDR1 is LNHDA, CDR2 SQIVND, per germline (reference sequence). The germline V and J ends were trimmed by 8 bases and 0 bases, with 14 bases remaining between them. CDR3 length equals 15 residues. The CDR3 region has the DNA TGTGCCAGTGAACTAGGGGGAAGCTCCTACAATGAGCAGTTCTTC. Its protein is CASELGGSSYNEQFF. The full variable domain, rest sourced from reference TRBV19 and TRBJ2-1, is DGGITQSPKYLFRKEGQNVTLSCEQNLNHDAMYWYRQDPGQGLRLIYYSQIVNDFQKGDIAEGYSVSREKKESFPLTVTSAQKNPTAFYLCASELGGSSYNEQFFGPGTRLTVL.

This chain uses TRBV7-8 with TRBJ1-3; D possibly corresponds to TRBD1 (6 bases). CDR3 size: 14 residues. Per germline, CDR1 SGHVS and CDR2 FQNEAQ. V was cut by 6 bases and J by 0 bases, with 9 bases left in between. In nucleotides, the CDR3 is TGTGCCAGCAGTCCACAGGGCTCTGGAAACACCATATATTTT. Protein: CASSPQGSGNTIYF.

This chain connects TRBV9 to TRBJ1-3; TRBD1 aligns across 9 bases. V shed 3 bases, J shed 0 bases, and the junction held 4 bases outside the gene matches. The CDR3 runs 16 residues. In germline, CDR1 is SGDLS, CDR2 YYNGEE. Written as DNA, the CDR3 is TGTGCCAGCAGCGCGTACAGGGGGCACTCTGGAAACACCATATATTTT. This encodes CASSAYRGHSGNTIYF.

In this sample, this clone turned up a few times. This chain connects TRBV7-2 to TRBJ2-7, with a weak D call TRBD2 (6 bases). V lost 1 base and J lost 5, with 18 bases in between. Germline CDR1 and CDR2: SGHTA and FQGNSA. The CDR3 totals 16 residues. The CDR3 bases are TGTGCCAGCAGCTTAGGGGGCGGGAAACAACTCCACGAGCAGTACTTC. This encodes CASSLGGGKQLHEQYF.

The genes are TRBV18 and TRBJ2-3; D remains unclear. The CDR3 has 12 residues. Germline CDR1 KGHSH, CDR2 LQKENI. V gave up 5 bases and J gave up 2 bases, with 5 bases separating them. CDR3: CASSSYTDTQYF. The CDR3 DNA follows: TGTGCCAGCTCATCCTACACAGATACGCAGTATTTT.

The chain joins TRBV30 to TRBJ2-7; D is ambiguous. This CDR3 is 12 amino acids long. CDR1 and CDR2 (germline): GTSNPN, SVGIG (reference sequence). The V gene lost 2 bases and the J gene lost 4 bases, with 9 bases spanning the gap. For the CDR3, the DNA is TGTGCCTGGAGTTACGACGGGTACGAGCAGTACTTC. Its protein product is CAWSYDGYEQYF.

This chain joins TRBV27 and TRBJ1-6, with 7 positions matching TRBD1. Germline trimming cut 5 bases from V and 7 bases from J; bases unmatched to any gene: 11. Germline V gene data show CDR1 as MNHEY and CDR2 as SMNVEV (reference sequence). This CDR3 comprises 16 residues. CDR3 DNA: TGTGCCAGCAGTCCCATAGGGACAGTTCTCAATTCACCCCTCCACTTT. Its protein is CASSPIGTVLNSPLHF.

The rearrangement uses TRBV11-1 and TRBJ2-7; 7 bases agree with TRBD1. V shed 1 base, J shed 6 bases, and the junction held 3 bases outside the gene matches. Per the germline V gene, CDR1 is SGHAT and CDR2 is FQDESV (reference sequence). CDR3 size: 13 residues. The CDR3 loop reads CASSLGNRGEQYF. Here the CDR3 DNA reads TGTGCCAGCAGCTTAGGAAACAGGGGCGAGCAGTACTTC.

This clone was seen more than once but under ten times. The V call is TRBV4-2, the J call TRBJ2-2, with a possible D match to TRBD2 (5 bases). CDR1 is LGHNA and CDR2 is YNFKEQ in the germline V gene. V lost 4 bases, J lost 5 bases, and 8 bases lay in between. This CDR3 contains 13 residues. CDR3 nucleotides: TGTGCCAGCAGCCGAGGAGGAACCGGGGAGCTGTTTTTT. As protein: CASSRGGTGELFF.

The rearrangement joins TRBV5-8 to TRBJ2-7; 8 bases map to TRBD1. The CDR3 loop spans 15 amino acids. V lost 4 bases, J lost 1 base, and 7 bases stayed unmatched. Germline CDR1 is SGHTS and CDR2 is YDEGEE. This CDR3 reads CASSQTGALSYEQYF. The CDR3 coding sequence is TGTGCCAGCAGCCAGACAGGGGCCTTATCCTACGAGCAGTACTTC.

This chain uses TRBV6-5 with TRBJ1-2, with TRBD1 matching 8 bases. The junction had 10 bases not matched to a gene; V was cut back by 6 bases and J by 4 bases. The CDR3 runs to 15 residues. Germline CDR1 is MNHEY and CDR2 is SVGAGI. The chain's CDR3 is CASRNRGQAGYGYTF. CDR3 DNA: TGTGCCAGCAGAAACCGGGGACAGGCCGGCTATGGCTACACCTTC.

This chain connects TRBV14 to TRBJ2-4; 9 bases map to TRBD1. The CDR3 is 15 amino acids. V shed 4 bases, J shed 2 bases, and the junction held 3 bases outside the gene matches. Per germline, CDR1 SGHDN and CDR2 FVKESK. The chain's CDR3 is CASSRTGGPKNIQYF. The CDR3 DNA sequence: TGTGCCAGCAGCCGAACAGGGGGCCCCAAAAACATTCAGTACTTC.

This sequence joins TRBV9 and TRBJ2-1; 8 positions agree with TRBD1. CDR1 is SGDLS and CDR2 is YYNGEE in the germline V gene. The length of the CDR3 is 16 residues. The junction had 10 bases not matched to a gene; V was cut back by 2 bases and J by 6 bases. CDR3 in DNA: TGTGCCAGCAGCGTTGGCTCGACAGGGGATGCCAATGAGCAGTTCTTC. It yields the protein CASSVGSTGDANEQFF.

The chain employs TRBV2 and TRBJ2-1; 10 nucleotides align to TRBD1. Germline values: CDR1 SNHLY, CDR2 FYNNEI. J gave up 8 bases and V 6 bases, and 10 bases lay outside the gene matches. CDR3 length: 15 amino acids. CDR3 sequence reads: CASSPRTGGGDEQFF. CDR3 coding DNA: TGTGCCAGCAGCCCCCGGACAGGGGGGGGCGATGAGCAGTTCTTC.

The chain has TRBV7-6 and TRBJ1-1; TRBD1 is a possible D gene (5 bases). The CDR3 spans 14 residues. The germline V gene encodes CDR1 SGHVS and CDR2 FNYEAQ. V lost 2 bases, J lost 6 bases, and 13 bases lay in between. As DNA, the CDR3 is TGTGCCAGCAGCTTAACTGGTACAGGCGCTGAAGCTTTCTTT. Translated, it gives CASSLTGTGAEAFF.

The chain combines TRBV25-1 with TRBJ2-3; D may be TRBD2 (6 bases). The CDR3 is 16 residues long. The germline V gene encodes CDR1 MGHDK and CDR2 SYGVNS. V was shortened by 6 bases and J by 4 bases, with 20 bases between the two germline ends. CDR3 sequence: CASSTSVWEVADTQYF. Written as DNA, the CDR3 is TGTGCCAGCAGCACCTCCGTGTGGGAGGTGGCAGATACGCAGTATTTT.

The rearrangement joins TRBV2 to TRBJ2-4; tentatively, D is TRBD1 (6 bases). Germline CDR1 reads SNHLY; CDR2 reads FYNNEI. Trimming took off 7 bases at V and 2 bases at J, with 12 bases between the two ends. The CDR3 covers 14 residues. The CDR3: CASNTGFPKNIQYF. The CDR3 DNA is TGTGCCAGCAACACAGGGTTTCCCAAAAACATTCAGTACTTC.

The J gene is TRBJ1-5, the V gene TRBV7-8; 9 bases fit TRBD1. The CDR3 spans 17 residues. CDR1 and CDR2 (germline): SGHVS, FQNEAQ. Trimming took 1 base from V and 1 from J; bases not matched to a gene: 5. The CDR3 reads CASSLGQGVFSNQPQHF. CDR3 in DNA: TGTGCCAGCAGCTTAGGACAGGGGGTTTTCAGCAATCAGCCCCAGCATTTT.

The chain uses TRBV5-6 and TRBJ2-2; weak D call: TRBD1 (5 bases). Trimming shortened V by 4 bases and J by 0 bases, and 13 bases separated the two germline ends. The CDR3 contains 16 residues. Germline V gene data show CDR1 as SGHDT and CDR2 as YYEEEE. This chain's CDR3 is CASSIYWGANTGELFF. As DNA, the CDR3 is TGTGCCAGCAGCATATATTGGGGCGCGAACACCGGGGAGCTGTTTTTT. The variable domain in full, completed from reference TRBV5-6 and TRBJ2-2, reads DAGVTQSPTHLIKTRGQQVTLRCSPKSGHDTVSWYQQALGQGPQFIFQYYEEEERQRGNFPDRFSGHQFPNYSSELNVNALLLGDSALYLCASSIYWGANTGELFFGEGSRLTVL.

The gene calls are TRBV2 and TRBJ2-7; perhaps TRBD1 as D (5 bases). Germline V gene data show CDR1 as SNHLY and CDR2 as FYNNEI. The CDR3 spans 15 residues. Between the trimmed V and J ends, which lost 5 bases and 4 bases, there was a span of 18 bases. The CDR3 is CASSIRADIIYEQYF. CDR3 nucleotides: TGTGCCAGCAGTATCAGGGCAGATATTATATACGAGCAGTACTTC.

The V call is TRBV5-5, the J call TRBJ2-3; D might be TRBD2 (6 bases). Between the trimmed V and J ends, which lost 5 bases and 2 bases, there was a span of 9 bases. CDR1 SGHKS and CDR2 YYEKEE come from the germline V gene (reference sequence). The CDR3 has 13 amino acids. The CDR3 here is CASSGTSTDTQYF. Here the CDR3 DNA reads TGTGCCAGCAGTGGGACTTCCACAGATACGCAGTATTTT.

The chain employs TRBV11-3 and TRBJ2-2; 7 bases agree with TRBD2. The V gene end was trimmed by 2 bases and the J gene end by 1 base; junction bases not matched to a gene: 7. Germline V CDR1 and CDR2: SGHNT, YENEEA. This CDR3 spans 17 amino acids. The CDR3 bases are TGTGCCAGCAGCTTACACCGGGGGGAGAGGAACACCGGGGAGCTGTTTTTT. Translating gives CASSLHRGERNTGELFF. Together with reference TRBV11-3 and TRBJ2-2, the CDR3 gives the full variable domain: EAGVVQSPRYKIIEKKQPVAFWCNPISGHNTLYWYLQNLGQGPELLIRYENEEAVDDSQLPKDRFSAERLKGVDSTLKIQPAELGDSAVYLCASSLHRGERNTGELFFGEGSRLTVL.

The chain links TRBV5-6 to TRBJ2-7; 7 nucleotides line up with TRBD1. The CDR3 has 13 amino acids. In germline, CDR1 is SGHDT, CDR2 YYEEEE. Germline trimming cut 4 bases from V and 3 bases from J; bases unmatched to any gene: 4. For the CDR3, the DNA is TGTGCCAGCAGCCTGGGACAGCTCTACGAGCAGTACTTC. It yields the protein CASSLGQLYEQYF. Full variable domain (outside the CDR3, taken from reference TRBV5-6 and TRBJ2-7): DAGVTQSPTHLIKTRGQQVTLRCSPKSGHDTVSWYQQALGQGPQFIFQYYEEEERQRGNFPDRFSGHQFPNYSSELNVNALLLGDSALYLCASSLGQLYEQYFGPGTRLTVT.

The rearrangement links TRBV2 to TRBJ1-5, with TRBD1 matching over 9 bases. The length of the CDR3 is 15 residues. With V trimmed by 6 bases and J by 6 bases, 9 bases remained unmatched. Germline V CDR1 and CDR2: SNHLY, FYNNEI. CDR3 DNA sequence: TGTGCCAGCAGCGAGGGACAGGGAATTCCTCAGCCCCAGCATTTT. This codes for CASSEGQGIPQPQHF.

Turning to this clone: Other DNA sequences in the same sample also yield this CDR3. V usage is TRBV7-9 and J usage is TRBJ1-1; D is unclear. Trimming removed 2 bases at V and 1 base at J, with 5 bases between. The germline V gene has CDR1 SEHNR and CDR2 FQNEAQ (reference sequence). The CDR3 is 13 residues long. CDR3 bases: TGTGCCAGCAGCTTAACTGGGAACACTGAAGCTTTCTTT. The encoded protein is CASSLTGNTEAFF.